This entry features one T cell receptor beta chain sequence. Its antigen is currently unknown. This sample was included in a study of monozygotic twins with inflammatory bowel disease. Points from the study as a whole: Twin pairs that were concordant did not differ from discordant pairs in repertoire similarity, possibly from limited power.

TCRdb processed the 5' RACE reads again and assigns one entry to each CDR3 protein, with no DNA. Here the sample table reports 300,000 to 350,000 distinct CDR3 sequences. Germline V gene data show CDR1 as SGHNT and CDR2 as YYREEE (reference sequence). The CDR3 length is 16 residues. Sequenced: blood. This TCR came from a human donor with ulcerative colitis or Crohn's disease, or a healthy co-twin of an affected twin (not recorded which). This chain links TRBV5-4 with TRBJ2-2; as DNA is missing, the TRBD2 call by TCRdb cannot be tested. The CDR3 loop reads CASSSGLALNTGELFF.